This record looks at one T cell receptor (beta chain) sequence and its context. CDR3 length equals 17 residues. The sample is drawn from a study of blood T cell repertoires in COVID-19. Study as a whole: Samples of COVID-19 (acute and convalescent) were obtained from the United States, Italy and Spain.

The table came from immunoSEQ multiplex PCR; TCRdb's copy has only in-frame clones and leaves some out. The data show approximately 200,000 clones, about 82% seen once. This receptor was identified in a woman older than 75 with acute or convalescent COVID-19. The chain is built from TRBV1 and TRBJ2-5; the tabulated D call, TRBD2, remains unverified against the DNA. TRBV1 is deemed a pseudogene. Sample: peripheral blood. Here the CDR3 DNA reads TGCACCAGCAGCCACGTTCCCCGGCTAGCGGGGGGCGAGACCCAGTACTTC. Protein sequence: CTSSHVPRLAGGETQYF.